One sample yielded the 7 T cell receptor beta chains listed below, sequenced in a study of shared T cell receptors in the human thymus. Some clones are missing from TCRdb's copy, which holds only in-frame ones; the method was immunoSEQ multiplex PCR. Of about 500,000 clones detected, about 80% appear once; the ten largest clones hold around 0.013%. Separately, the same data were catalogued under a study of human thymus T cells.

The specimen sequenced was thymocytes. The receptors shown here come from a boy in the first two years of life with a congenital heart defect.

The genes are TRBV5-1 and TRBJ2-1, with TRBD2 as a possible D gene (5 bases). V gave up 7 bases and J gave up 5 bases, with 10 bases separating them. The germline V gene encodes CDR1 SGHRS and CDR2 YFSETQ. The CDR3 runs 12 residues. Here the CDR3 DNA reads TGCGCCAGCGGGAGCTGGCACAATGAGCAGTTCTTC. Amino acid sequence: CASGSWHNEQFF.

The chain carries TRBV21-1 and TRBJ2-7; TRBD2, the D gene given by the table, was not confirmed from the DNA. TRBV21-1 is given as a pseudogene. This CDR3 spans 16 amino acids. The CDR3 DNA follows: TGTGCCAAAGGGACTAGCGGGAGTCTTGGTGTACTCGAGCAGTACTTC. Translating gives CAKGTSGSLGVLEQYF.

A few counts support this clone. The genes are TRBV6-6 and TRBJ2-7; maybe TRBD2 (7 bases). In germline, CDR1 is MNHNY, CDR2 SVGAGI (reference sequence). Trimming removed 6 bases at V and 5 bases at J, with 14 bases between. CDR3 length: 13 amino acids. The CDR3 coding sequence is TGTGCCAGCAGACCTAGGGGGGGGCACGAGCAGTACTTC. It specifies CASRPRGGHEQYF.

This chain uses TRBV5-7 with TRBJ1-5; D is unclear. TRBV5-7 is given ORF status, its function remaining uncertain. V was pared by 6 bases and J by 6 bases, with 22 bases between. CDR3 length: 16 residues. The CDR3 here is CASTHRSVWAGQPQHF. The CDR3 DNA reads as TGTGCCAGCACCCATAGGAGCGTCTGGGCGGGTCAGCCCCAGCATTTT.

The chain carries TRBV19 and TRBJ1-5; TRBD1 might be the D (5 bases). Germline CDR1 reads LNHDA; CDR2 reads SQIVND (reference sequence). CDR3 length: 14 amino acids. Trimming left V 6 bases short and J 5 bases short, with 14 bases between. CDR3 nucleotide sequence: TGTGCCAGTAGGGCCGGGGGTACCGATCAGCCCCAGCATTTT. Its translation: CASRAGGTDQPQHF.

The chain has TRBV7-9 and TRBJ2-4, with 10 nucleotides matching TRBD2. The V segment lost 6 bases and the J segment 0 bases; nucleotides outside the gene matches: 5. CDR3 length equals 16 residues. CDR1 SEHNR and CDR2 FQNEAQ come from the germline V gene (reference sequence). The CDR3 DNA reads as TGTGCCAGCAGTCATACTAGCGGGGAAGCCAAAAACATTCAGTACTTC. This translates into CASSHTSGEAKNIQYF.

The DNA for the CDR3 is TGCAGTGGTGGGACTAGCGGGAGCTCCTACAATGAGCAGTTCTTC. It is translated as CSGGTSGSSYNEQFF. The chain is built from TRBV29-1 and TRBJ2-1; 14 nucleotides line up with TRBD2. CDR1 SQVTM and CDR2 ANQGSEA come from the germline V gene. CDR3 length: 15 residues.